This T cell receptor beta chain is drawn from a study of shared clonotypes between healthy human individuals (dated by TCRdb to the early 2020s). For context, the study as a whole: Three men and a couple of women, aged 18 to 49 years, made up the cohort. For each donor, three plates each were used for CD4 naive and CD4 memory, two plates were used for CD8 naive, and one plate was used for CD8 memory. To increase sequencing depth and limit assay-specific biases, TCR repertoire library preparation and sequencing were carried out by different laboratories using diverse techniques. Each donor's leukapheresis produced roughly between about 0.8 and 10 billion PBMCs. To estimate repertoire size and how much clonotypes are shared between individuals, the study performed deep sequencing of blood TCR repertoires from 4 to 6 healthy adults.

Using the deep immunoSEQ assay, TCR CDR3 regions were amplified from genomic DNA by multiplex PCR. For each cell subset, the extracted genomic DNA was distributed evenly across all wells of several immunoSEQ 96-well plates, and each plate served as one replicate. Each replicate PCR for sorted subsets received around 210 ng genomic DNA, equal to tens of thousands of T cell genomes. Purified libraries were quantified with a Qubit 3.0 fluorometer, sized on a Bioanalyzer 2100, and re-quantified with the KAPA Library Quantification kit. Every immunoSEQ 96-well plate was sequenced on a dedicated single-read 150-cycle Illumina NextSeq 550 flow cell. The original pipeline was this. Because only junctional sequences without quality scores were contained in the immunoSEQ output, filtering matching that applied to full-length reads could not be performed. Sequences were annotated with PyIR, a Python wrapper for IgBLAST v1.9, using IMGT germline references to assign V/J genes and CDR3. Reads with weak V/J assignments (E-value above 1e-6), missing CDR3, stop codons, out-of-frame junctions, or ambiguous translated residues were removed. V3J clonotypes were defined by identical inferred V gene, J gene, and CDR3 amino acid sequence. Percentage overlap between repertoires was calculated by dividing the number of shared unique clonotypes by the size of the smaller repertoire. Three approaches were used to assess repertoire richness: RTK rarefaction, the Chao1 estimator, and Recon v2.1 estimates of unobserved clonotypes. OLGA was used to compute generation probabilities for all TCRbeta clonotypes that the gDNA method yielded from a handful of donors. TCRdb took this table from immuneACCESS and kept in-frame rearrangements with V and J called. Such tables lack part of the clones; where checked against another copy, unresolved V genes explain under half of the gap, and the rest is unexplained. V and J calls plus clone size are reproduced from that table; the DNA served to infer D and trimming. The sample includes 2 million to 2.5 million clones, with approximately 93% observed a single time. The ten most abundant clones make up 0.35% to 0.5% of the sample.

Study-wide findings and limitations: Even with the large sequencing depth, rarefaction of the sorted-subset datasets indicated that sequencing was incomplete. Estimated clonotype richness was generally larger for naive than for memory subsets. Sharing across several donors was observed for approximately 5% of naive CD4, 3% to 4% of naive CD8, 2% to 2.5% of memory CD4, and around 0.4% of memory CD8 clonotypes. The small number of donors limited the genetic and exposure-history diversity represented. Sampling was limited to blood, and TCR repertoires in tissue likely differ from TCR repertoires in blood. Higher generation probabilities were observed for clonotypes shared by all four sorted-subset donors than for non-shared clonotypes. Pairwise subsampling indicated that sequencing depth was expected to affect the degree of clonotype sharing among donors.

About this clone itself: No cognate antigen has been identified for it. No base quality values were provided; no much bigger clone lies one nucleotide off.

Healthy HIV-negative adults with no recently reported acute infections or vaccinations were included as donors. Only Caucasian adults living in Nashville, Tennessee, USA were represented among the donors. CD4+ T cells were enriched by magnetic negative selection; naive cells were then positively selected on CD45RA, and the negative fraction formed the memory subset. Blood was collected by leukapheresis, and PBMCs were isolated by Ficoll-Histopaque density gradient centrifugation and then cryopreserved in liquid nitrogen vapor phase. Analytical flow cytometry was used to check the purity and quantity of every magnetically sorted T cell population. From each sorted fraction, genomic DNA was isolated and quantified by UV absorbance on a Nanodrop 2000c. The germline V end is reduced by 6 bases and the J end by 3 bases; junction bases left unmatched: 9. As encoded in the germline V gene, CDR1 is SGHRS while CDR2 is YFSETQ. The CDR3 has 15 amino acids, counting the end cysteine and phenylalanine. Only CDR3 DNA is held: 45 bases, read in frame from base 1.

The sample was naive CD4+ T cells from PBMCs. The sample's cell subset or site label, in plain terms: CD45RA+ positively selected. The sequence links TRBV5-1 to TRBJ1-3; 7 bases in the middle match TRBD1. This TCR was sampled from a young man in good health. Some clones in this sample may be carry-over from other donors' samples. The nucleotide sequence reads as follows: TGCGCCAGCACCCAAACCGGGGACAGTGGAAACACCATATATTTT. The encoded protein is CASTQTGDSGNTIYF.